These 6 T cell receptor beta chains share one sample of origin, sequenced in a study of tissue T cells after allogeneic stem cell transplantation. Clones were read by immunoSEQ multiplex PCR, and TCRdb kept only the in-frame ones, dropping some. The table lists approximately 800 clones, roughly 43% of them singletons. Sample: rectal tissue, taken at autopsy. These receptors were collected from a female patient aged 40 to 69 with steroid-refractory graft-versus-host disease after an allogeneic stem cell transplant. Some T cells here may be from the graft donor.

This clone was seen more than once but under ten times. The V and J genes are TRBV11-2 and TRBJ1-1, with TRBD1 as a possible D gene (5 bases). CDR1 is SGHAT, CDR2 FQNNGV, per germline. V was trimmed by 5 bases and J by 2 bases, leaving 15 bases between them. The CDR3 extends over 15 amino acids. The CDR3 here is CASSPSGTLNTEAFF. In DNA form, the CDR3 reads TGTGCCAGCAGCCCGAGTGGGACTTTAAACACTGAAGCTTTCTTT.

This clone is labeled medium-sized. The rearrangement links TRBV15 to TRBJ2-5; 11 nucleotides agree with TRBD2. V lost 0 bases, J lost 7 bases, and 10 bases stayed unmatched. Germline V gene lookup returns CDR1 LNHNV and CDR2 YYDKDF (reference sequence). The CDR3 covers 17 residues. The chain's CDR3 is CATSRDSLAGGWGTQYF. The CDR3, as DNA: TGTGCCACCAGCAGAGATTCGCTAGCGGGGGGCTGGGGGACCCAGTACTTC.

In its sample, this clone is medium-sized. This chain joins TRBV9 and TRBJ2-7; D might be TRBD2 (6 bases). The germline V gene has CDR1 SGDLS and CDR2 YYNGEE. The CDR3 runs 16 residues. Trimming shortened V by 0 bases and J by 1 base, and 14 bases separated the two germline ends. In DNA form, the CDR3 reads TGTGCCAGCAGCGTAGGAGGAAGCGGGCCTTCCTACGAGCAGTACTTC. The encoded protein is CASSVGGSGPSYEQYF.

This clone was seen a few times. V usage is TRBV25-1 and J usage is TRBJ2-5, with no clear D. With 3 bases removed from V and 5 bases from J, the gap between germline ends came to 13 bases. The CDR3 consists of 14 residues. Per the germline V gene, CDR1 is MGHDK and CDR2 is SYGVNS. The CDR3 here is CASSDWSSSETQYF. CDR3 sequence (DNA): TGTGCCAGCAGTGACTGGTCCAGCTCCGAGACCCAGTACTTC. The whole variable domain, filled in from reference TRBV25-1 and TRBJ2-5, reads EADIYQTPRYLVIGTGKKITLECSQTMGHDKMYWYQQDPGMELHLIHYSYGVNSTEKGDLSSESTVSRIRTEHFPLTLESARPSHTSQYLCASSDWSSSETQYFGPGTRLLVL.

The rearrangement uses TRBV4-1 and TRBJ1-3, with a possible D match to TRBD1 (5 bases). Germline assignment: CDR1 MGHRA and CDR2 YSYEKL. The CDR3 contains 14 residues. Trimming took off 6 bases at V and 0 bases at J, with 9 bases between the two ends. The CDR3: CASRLGTSGNTIYF. CDR3 nucleotide sequence: TGCGCCAGCAGGTTGGGGACCTCTGGAAACACCATATATTTT.

The chain couples TRBV11-2 to TRBJ1-6, with 8 bases lining up with TRBD1. Germline V gene data show CDR1 as SGHAT and CDR2 as FQNNGV. The CDR3 is 17 residues long. The V gene end was trimmed by 4 bases and the J gene end by 1 base; junction bases not matched to a gene: 6. The DNA of the CDR3 is TGTGCCAGCAGCTACCACAGGGGGAGATCCTATAATTCACCCCTCCACTTT. It codes for CASSYHRGRSYNSPLHF.